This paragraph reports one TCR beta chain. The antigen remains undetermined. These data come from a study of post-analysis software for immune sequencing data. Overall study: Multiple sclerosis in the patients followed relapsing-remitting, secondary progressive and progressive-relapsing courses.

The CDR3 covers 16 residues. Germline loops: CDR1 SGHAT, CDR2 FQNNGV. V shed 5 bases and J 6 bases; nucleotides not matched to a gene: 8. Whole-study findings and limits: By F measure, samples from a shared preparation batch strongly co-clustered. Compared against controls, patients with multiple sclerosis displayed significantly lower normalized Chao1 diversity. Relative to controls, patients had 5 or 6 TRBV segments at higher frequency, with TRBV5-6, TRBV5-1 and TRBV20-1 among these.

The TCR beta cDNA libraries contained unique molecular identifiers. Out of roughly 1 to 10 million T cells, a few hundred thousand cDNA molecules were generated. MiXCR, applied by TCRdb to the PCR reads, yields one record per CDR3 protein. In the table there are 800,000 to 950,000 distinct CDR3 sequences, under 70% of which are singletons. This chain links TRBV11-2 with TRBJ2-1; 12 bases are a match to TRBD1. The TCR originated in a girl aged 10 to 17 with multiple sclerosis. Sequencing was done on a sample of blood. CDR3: CASSPRMGQGANEQFF. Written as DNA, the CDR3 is TGTGCCAGCAGCCCCCGTATGGGACAGGGGGCCAATGAGCAGTTCTTC.